This T cell receptor (beta chain) was documented in a study of tumor and adjacent non-tumor tissue in lung cancer. At the level of the study: Aged about 31 to 80 years, patients included 10 men and roughly five women with stage I to III disease. Whole-study findings and limits: Patients with more diverse tumor TCRs had worse survival. TCR diversity was significantly greater in tumor than normal lung tissue.

Details on this clonotype: What it recognizes is unknown.

RNA was extracted from bulk tissue without any cell sorting. Distant lung tissue was collected more than 3 cm away from the tumor edge. The library came from three nested PCR rounds adapted from ARM-PCR protocols. Each CDR3 protein gets one entry after TCRdb re-called the multiplex PCR reads with MiXCR. The sample carries about 67,000 distinct CDR3 sequences, more than 75% recorded once. The germline V gene has CDR1 SGHRS and CDR2 YFSETQ. Trimming removed 4 bases at V and 7 bases at J, with 20 bases between. CDR3 length: 15 residues. The sequencing input was distant non-tumor lung tissue. This chain uses TRBV5-1 with TRBJ1-1; tentatively, D is TRBD1 (5 bases). The receptor's source is a man aged 55-75 years with non-small cell lung cancer. The CDR3, as DNA: TGCGCCAGCAGCATCTCCGGGACGGCGAATAATGAAGCTTTCTTT. Translated: CASSISGTANNEAFF.